This TCR beta chain was retrieved from a study of shared clonotypes between healthy human individuals. Produced via immunoSEQ multiplex PCR; TCRdb's table is partial and in-frame only. The repertoire holds about 2.3 million clones, approximately 95% seen once, with 0.39% in the top ten. General study findings and limits: With several donors compared, 4.5% to 6.5% of naive CD4 clonotypes were shared.

The CDR3 consists of 15 residues. V was pared by 1 base and J by 1 base, with 2 bases of the junction left unmatched. Per germline, CDR1 KGHSH and CDR2 LQKENI. Healthy HIV-negative adults with no recent acute infections or vaccinations were recruited as donors. From CD4+ cells came CD45RA+ naive and CD45RA-negative memory subsets. This clone was seen just once. Its target is not known. The V call is TRBV18, the J call TRBJ2-5, with 8 bases lining up with TRBD1. The origin of this receptor is a man younger than 30 in good health. Some clones in this sample may be carry-over from other donors' samples. Material: naive CD4+ T cells from PBMCs. The subset here: CD45RA+ positively selected. The CDR3 protein is CASSPRTGFQETQYF. The CDR3 DNA sequence: TGTGCCAGCTCACCACGGACAGGGTTCCAAGAGACCCAGTACTTC.